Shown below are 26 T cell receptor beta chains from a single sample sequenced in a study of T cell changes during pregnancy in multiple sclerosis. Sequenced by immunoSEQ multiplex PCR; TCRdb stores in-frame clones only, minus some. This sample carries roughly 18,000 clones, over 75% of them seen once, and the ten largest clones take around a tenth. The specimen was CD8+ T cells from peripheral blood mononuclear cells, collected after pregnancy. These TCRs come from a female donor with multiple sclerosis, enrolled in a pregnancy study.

The CDR3 protein is CASSLGGRGGLYNEQFF. The DNA for the CDR3 is TGCGCCAGCAGCTTGGGAGGTCGCGGGGGGCTCTACAATGAGCAGTTCTTC. The chain combines TRBV5-1 with TRBJ2-1; 8 bases line up with TRBD2. The CDR3 has 17 amino acids. Germline CDR1 and CDR2: SGHRS and YFSETQ. The V and J ends lost 0 bases and 3 bases, in that order; junction bases with no gene match: 8.

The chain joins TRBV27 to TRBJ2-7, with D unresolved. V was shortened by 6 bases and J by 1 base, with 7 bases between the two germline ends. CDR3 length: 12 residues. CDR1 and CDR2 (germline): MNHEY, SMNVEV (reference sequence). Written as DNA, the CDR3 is TGTGCCAGCAGAGGAGTTTCCTACGAGCAGTACTTC. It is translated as CASRGVSYEQYF.

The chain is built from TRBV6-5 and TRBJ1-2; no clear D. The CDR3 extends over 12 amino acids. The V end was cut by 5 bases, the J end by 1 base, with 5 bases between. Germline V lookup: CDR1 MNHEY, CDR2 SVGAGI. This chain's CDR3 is CASSPSNYGYTF. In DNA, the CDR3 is TGTGCCAGCAGTCCCAGTAACTATGGCTACACCTTC.

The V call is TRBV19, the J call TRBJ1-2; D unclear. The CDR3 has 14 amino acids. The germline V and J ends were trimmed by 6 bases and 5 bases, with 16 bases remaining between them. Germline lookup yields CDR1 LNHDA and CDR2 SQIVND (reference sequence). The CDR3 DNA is TGTGCCAGTAGCACCCCGTGGGCTATTTATGGCTACACCTTC. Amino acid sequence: CASSTPWAIYGYTF.

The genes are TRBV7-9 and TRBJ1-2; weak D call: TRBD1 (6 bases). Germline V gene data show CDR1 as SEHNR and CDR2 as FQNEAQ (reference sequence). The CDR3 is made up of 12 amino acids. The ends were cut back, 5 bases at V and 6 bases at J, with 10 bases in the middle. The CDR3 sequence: CASSGGGDGYTF. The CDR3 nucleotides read TGTGCCAGCAGCGGAGGGGGGGATGGCTACACCTTC.

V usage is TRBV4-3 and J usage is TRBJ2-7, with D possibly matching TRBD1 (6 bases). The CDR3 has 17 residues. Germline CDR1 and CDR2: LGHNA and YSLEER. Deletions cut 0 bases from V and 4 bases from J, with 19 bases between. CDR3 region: CASSQDSGDKDPYEQYF. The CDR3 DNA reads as TGCGCCAGCAGCCAAGATTCAGGGGACAAGGATCCGTACGAGCAGTACTTC.

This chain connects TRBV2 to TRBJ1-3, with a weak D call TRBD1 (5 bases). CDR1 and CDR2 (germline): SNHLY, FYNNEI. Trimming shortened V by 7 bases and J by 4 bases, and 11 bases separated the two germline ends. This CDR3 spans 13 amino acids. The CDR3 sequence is CASIRGYGNTIYF. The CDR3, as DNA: TGTGCCAGCATCCGGGGGTACGGAAACACCATATATTTT.

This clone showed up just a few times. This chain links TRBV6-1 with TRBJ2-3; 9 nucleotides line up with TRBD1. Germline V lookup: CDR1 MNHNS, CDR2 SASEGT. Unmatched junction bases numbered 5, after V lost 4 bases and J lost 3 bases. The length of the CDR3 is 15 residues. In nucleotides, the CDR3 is TGTGCCAGCAGTGGCACAGGGGGCGCGACAGATACGCAGTATTTT. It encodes CASSGTGGATDTQYF.

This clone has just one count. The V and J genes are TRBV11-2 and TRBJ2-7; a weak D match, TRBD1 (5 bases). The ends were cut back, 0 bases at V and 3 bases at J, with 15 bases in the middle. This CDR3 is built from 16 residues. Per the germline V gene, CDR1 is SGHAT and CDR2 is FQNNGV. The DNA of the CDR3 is TGTGCCAGCAGCTTAGATTTAGGGCAGGGCTACTACGAGCAGTACTTC. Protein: CASSLDLGQGYYEQYF. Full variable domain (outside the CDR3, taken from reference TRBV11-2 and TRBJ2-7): EAGVAQSPRYKIIEKRQSVAFWCNPISGHATLYWYQQILGQGPKLLIQFQNNGVVDDSQLPKDRFSAERLKGVDSTLKIQPAKLEDSAVYLCASSLDLGQGYYEQYFGPGTRLTVT.

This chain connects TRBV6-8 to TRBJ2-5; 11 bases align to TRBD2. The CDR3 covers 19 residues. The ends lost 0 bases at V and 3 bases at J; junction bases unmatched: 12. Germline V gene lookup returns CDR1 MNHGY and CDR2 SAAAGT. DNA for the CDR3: TGTGCCAGCAGTTACTCGGGACCTCCTAGCGGGGGGCATGAAGAGACCCAGTACTTC. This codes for CASSYSGPPSGGHEETQYF.

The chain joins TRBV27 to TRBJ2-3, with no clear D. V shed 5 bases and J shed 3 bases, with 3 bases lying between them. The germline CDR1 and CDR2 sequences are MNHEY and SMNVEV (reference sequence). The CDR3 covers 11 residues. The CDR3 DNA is TGTGCCAGCAGTCGGACAGATACGCAGTATTTT. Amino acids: CASSRTDTQYF.

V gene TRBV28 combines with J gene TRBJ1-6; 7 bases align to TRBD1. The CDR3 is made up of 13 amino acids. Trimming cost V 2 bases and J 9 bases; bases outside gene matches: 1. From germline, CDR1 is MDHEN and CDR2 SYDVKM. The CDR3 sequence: CASSLPGGSPLHF. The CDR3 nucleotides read TGTGCCAGCAGTTTACCAGGGGGTTCACCCCTCCACTTT.

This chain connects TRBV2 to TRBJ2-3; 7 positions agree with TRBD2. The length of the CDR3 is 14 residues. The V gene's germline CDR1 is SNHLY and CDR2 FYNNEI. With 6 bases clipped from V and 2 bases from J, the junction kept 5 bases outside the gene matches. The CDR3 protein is CASSAGDLTDTQYF. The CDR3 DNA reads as TGTGCCAGCAGCGCGGGGGACCTCACAGATACGCAGTATTTT. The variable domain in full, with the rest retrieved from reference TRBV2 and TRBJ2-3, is EPEVTQTPSHQVTQMGQEVILRCVPISNHLYFYWYRQILGQKVEFLVSFYNNEISEKSEIFDDQFSVERPDGSNFTLKIRSTKLEDSAMYFCASSAGDLTDTQYFGPGTRLTVL.

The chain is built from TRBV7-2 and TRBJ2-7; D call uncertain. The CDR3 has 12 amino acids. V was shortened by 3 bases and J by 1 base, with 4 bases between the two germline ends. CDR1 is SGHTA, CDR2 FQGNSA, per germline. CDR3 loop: CASSFMSYEQYF. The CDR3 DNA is TGTGCCAGCAGCTTCATGTCCTACGAGCAGTACTTC.

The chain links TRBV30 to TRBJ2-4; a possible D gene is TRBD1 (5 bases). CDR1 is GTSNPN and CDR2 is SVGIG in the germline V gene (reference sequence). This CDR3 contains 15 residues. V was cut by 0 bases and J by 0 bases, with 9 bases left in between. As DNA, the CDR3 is TGTGCCTGGAGTGTCGGACAAATAGCCAAAAACATTCAGTACTTC. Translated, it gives CAWSVGQIAKNIQYF. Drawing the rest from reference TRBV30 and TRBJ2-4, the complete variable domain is SQTIHQWPATLVQPVGSPLSLECTVEGTSNPNLYWYRQAAGRGLQLLFYSVGIGQISSEVPQNLSASRPQDRQFILSSKKLLLSDSGFYLCAWSVGQIAKNIQYFGAGTRLSVL.

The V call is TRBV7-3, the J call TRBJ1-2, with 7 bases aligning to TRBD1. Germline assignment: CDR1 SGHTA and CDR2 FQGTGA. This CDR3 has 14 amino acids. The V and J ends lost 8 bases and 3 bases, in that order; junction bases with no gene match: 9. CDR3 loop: CASLDRAVYYGYTF. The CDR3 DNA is TGTGCCAGCCTTGACAGGGCGGTATACTATGGCTACACCTTC.

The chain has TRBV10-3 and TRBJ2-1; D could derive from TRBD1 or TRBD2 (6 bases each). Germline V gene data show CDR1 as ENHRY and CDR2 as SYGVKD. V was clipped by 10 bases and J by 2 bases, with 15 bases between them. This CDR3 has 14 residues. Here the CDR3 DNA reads TGTGCCACCAGGGGTGGGACTGCCTACAATGAGCAGTTCTTC. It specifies CATRGGTAYNEQFF.

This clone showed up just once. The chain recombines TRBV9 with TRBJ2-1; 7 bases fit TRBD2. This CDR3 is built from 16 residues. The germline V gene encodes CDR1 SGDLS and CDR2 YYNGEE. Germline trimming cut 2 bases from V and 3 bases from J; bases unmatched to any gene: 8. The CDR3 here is CASSVLGRENYNEQFF. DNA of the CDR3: TGTGCCAGCAGCGTCTTAGGGCGGGAGAACTACAATGAGCAGTTCTTC.

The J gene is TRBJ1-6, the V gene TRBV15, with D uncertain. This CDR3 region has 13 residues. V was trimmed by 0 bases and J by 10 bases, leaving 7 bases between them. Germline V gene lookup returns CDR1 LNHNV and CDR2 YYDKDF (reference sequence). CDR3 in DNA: TGTGCCACCAGCAGAGACGGGTGGTCACCCCTCCACTTT. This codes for CATSRDGWSPLHF.

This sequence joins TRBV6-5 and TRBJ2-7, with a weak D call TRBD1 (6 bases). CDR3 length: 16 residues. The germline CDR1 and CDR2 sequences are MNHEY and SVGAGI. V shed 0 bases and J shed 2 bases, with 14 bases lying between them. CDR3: CASSYSTGQSTYEQYF. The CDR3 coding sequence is TGTGCCAGCAGTTACTCGACGGGACAATCTACCTACGAGCAGTACTTC.

CDR3 bases: TGTGCCAGCAGTTTGCTAGCGGGGGGAACCTACGAGCAGTACTTC. It codes for CASSLLAGGTYEQYF. This rearrangement joins TRBV6-4 to TRBJ2-7; 11 bases match TRBD2. Per germline, CDR1 MRHNA and CDR2 SNTAGT. The CDR3 is made up of 15 amino acids. The trim removed 5 bases at V and 2 bases at J, leaving 5 bases unmatched.

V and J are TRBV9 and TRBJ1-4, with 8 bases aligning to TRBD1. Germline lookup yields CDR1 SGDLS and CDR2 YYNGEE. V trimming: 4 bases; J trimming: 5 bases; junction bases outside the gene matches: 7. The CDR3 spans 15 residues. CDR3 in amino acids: CASSHGGQENEKLFF. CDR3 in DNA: TGTGCCAGCAGCCACGGGGGACAGGAGAATGAAAAACTGTTTTTT.

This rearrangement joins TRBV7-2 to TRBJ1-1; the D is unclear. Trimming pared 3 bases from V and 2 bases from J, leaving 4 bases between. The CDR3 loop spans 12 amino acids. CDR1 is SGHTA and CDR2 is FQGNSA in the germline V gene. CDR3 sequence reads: CASSFVNTEAFF. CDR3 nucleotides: TGTGCCAGCAGCTTCGTTAACACTGAAGCTTTCTTT.

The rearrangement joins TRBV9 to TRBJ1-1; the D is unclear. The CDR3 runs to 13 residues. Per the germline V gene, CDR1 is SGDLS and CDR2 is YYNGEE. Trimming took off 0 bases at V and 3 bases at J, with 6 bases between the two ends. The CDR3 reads CASSVGGYTEAFF. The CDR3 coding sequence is TGTGCCAGCAGCGTAGGCGGGTACACTGAAGCTTTCTTT. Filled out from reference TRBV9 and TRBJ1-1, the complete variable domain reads DSGVTQTPKHLITATGQRVTLRCSPRSGDLSVYWYQQSLDQGLQFLIQYYNGEERAKGNILERFSAQQFPDLHSELNLSSLELGDSALYFCASSVGGYTEAFFGQGTRLTVV.

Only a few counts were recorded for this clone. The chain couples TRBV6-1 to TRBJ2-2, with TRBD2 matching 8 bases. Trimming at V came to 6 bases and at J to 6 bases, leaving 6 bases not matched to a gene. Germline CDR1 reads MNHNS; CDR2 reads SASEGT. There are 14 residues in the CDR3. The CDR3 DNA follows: TGTGCCAGCAGGCCGGGACTAGAATCCGGGGAGCTGTTTTTT. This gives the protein CASRPGLESGELFF.

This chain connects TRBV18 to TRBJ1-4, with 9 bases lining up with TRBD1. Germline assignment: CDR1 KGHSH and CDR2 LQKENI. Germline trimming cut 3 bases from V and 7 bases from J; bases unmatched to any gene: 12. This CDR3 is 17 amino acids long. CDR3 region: CASSPGEFETGGEKLFF. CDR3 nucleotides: TGTGCCAGCTCACCGGGGGAATTTGAGACAGGGGGTGAAAAACTGTTTTTT.